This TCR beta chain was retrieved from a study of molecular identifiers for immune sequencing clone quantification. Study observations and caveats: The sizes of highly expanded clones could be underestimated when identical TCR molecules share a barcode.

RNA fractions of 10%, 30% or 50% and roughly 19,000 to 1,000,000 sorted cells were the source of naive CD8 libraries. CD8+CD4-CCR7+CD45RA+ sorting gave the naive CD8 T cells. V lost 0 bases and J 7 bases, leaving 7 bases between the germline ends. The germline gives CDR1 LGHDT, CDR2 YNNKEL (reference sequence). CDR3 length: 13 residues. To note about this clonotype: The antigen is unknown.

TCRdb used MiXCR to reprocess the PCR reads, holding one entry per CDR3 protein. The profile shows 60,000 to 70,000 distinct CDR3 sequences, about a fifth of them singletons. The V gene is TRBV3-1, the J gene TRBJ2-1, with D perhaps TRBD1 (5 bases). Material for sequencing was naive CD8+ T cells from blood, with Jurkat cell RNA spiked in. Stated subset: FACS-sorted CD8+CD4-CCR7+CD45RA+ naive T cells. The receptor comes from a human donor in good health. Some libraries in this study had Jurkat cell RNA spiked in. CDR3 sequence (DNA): TGTGCCAGCAGCCAAGACGCAGGGAATGAGCAGTTCTTC. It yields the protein CASSQDAGNEQFF.